The next 9 T cell receptor beta chains were all read from a single sample in a study of blood T cell repertoires in COVID-19. Profiling relied on immunoSEQ multiplex PCR, and the TCRdb table lists in-frame clones only, not all of them. The sample has about 90,000 clones, 81% seen once; the top ten hold around 27%. Sequenced input: peripheral blood. The receptor source for this set is an elderly man with active or convalescent COVID-19.

This clone was seen a few times. This chain uses TRBV14 with TRBJ2-3; 8 positions match TRBD2. V was clipped by 0 bases and J by 4 bases; unmatched bases: 6. The germline V gene encodes CDR1 SGHDN and CDR2 FVKESK. CDR3 size: 16 residues. The CDR3 DNA reads TGTGCCAGCAGCCAAGACAGCGGGGGCGGCGCAGATACGCAGTATTTT. It encodes CASSQDSGGGADTQYF.

The V and J genes are TRBV3-1 (or the pseudogene TRBV3-2) and TRBJ1-3; no clear D. CDR3 length: 15 residues. Trimming stripped 4 bases from V and 0 bases from J, with 10 bases between. Germline V gene lookup returns CDR1 LGHDT and CDR2 YNNKEL (reference sequence). The CDR3 loop reads CASSPAHSSGNTIYF. DNA for the CDR3: TGTGCCAGCAGCCCGGCGCACAGCTCTGGAAACACCATATATTTT.

The V and J genes are TRBV15 and TRBJ2-7, with 8 bases lining up with TRBD2. Germline V gene sequence: CDR1 LNHNV, CDR2 YYDKDF (reference sequence). The CDR3 consists of 16 residues. V was pared by 0 bases and J by 5 bases, with 9 bases of the junction left unmatched. Here the CDR3 DNA reads TGTGCCACCAGCAGAGATCTCGGGGGGGCGCGCGACGAGCAGTACTTC. Translating it yields CATSRDLGGARDEQYF. Together with reference TRBV15 and TRBJ2-7, the CDR3 gives the full variable domain: DAMVIQNPRYQVTQFGKPVTLSCSQTLNHNVMYWYQQKSSQAPKLLFHYYDKDFNNEADTPDNFQSRRPNTSFCFLDIRSPGLGDTAMYLCATSRDLGGARDEQYFGPGTRLTVT.

This chain uses TRBV9 with TRBJ1-1, with D hard to call. This CDR3 spans 13 amino acids. V dropped 0 bases and J dropped 11 bases, with 14 bases sitting between them. Germline CDR1 and CDR2: SGDLS and YYNGEE. DNA of the CDR3: TGTGCCAGCAGCGTAGACACGACACTGGCGGCTTTCTTT. Translated: CASSVDTTLAAFF.

The rearrangement links TRBV4-1 to TRBJ1-2, with 11 nucleotides matching TRBD1. The CDR3 is made up of 17 amino acids. Germline V CDR1 and CDR2: MGHRA, YSYEKL. The trim removed 4 bases at V and 4 bases at J, leaving 11 bases unmatched. The CDR3 region is CASSLSGQGARSYGYTF. In nucleotides, the CDR3 is TGCGCCAGCAGCCTTTCCGGACAGGGGGCTCGGTCCTATGGCTACACCTTC.

This rearrangement joins TRBV12-3 or TRBV12-4 to TRBJ1-2; 7 bases map to TRBD1. Trimming cost V 5 bases and J 4 bases; bases outside gene matches: 4. CDR3 length: 13 residues. The CDR3 DNA follows: TGTGCCAGCAGTGGGACAGCAGGCTATGGCTACACCTTC. This sequence encodes CASSGTAGYGYTF.

The chain carries TRBV6-4 and TRBJ2-1; the D gene is possibly TRBD1 (6 bases). Germline loops: CDR1 MRHNA, CDR2 SNTAGT. The CDR3 consists of 14 residues. V lost 5 bases, J lost 10 bases, and 18 bases lay in between. CDR3 sequence reads: CASSRQQGSREQFF. CDR3 coding DNA: TGTGCCAGCAGTCGGCAACAGGGCTCGAGGGAGCAGTTCTTC.

The rearrangement joins TRBV9 to TRBJ1-5; TRBD1 aligns across 7 bases. J was trimmed by 7 bases and V by 3 bases; bases with no gene match: 10. The CDR3 totals 15 residues. The germline V gene has CDR1 SGDLS and CDR2 YYNGEE. CDR3 sequence (DNA): TGTGCCAGCAGCGACACAGGGGCCCAAGGGCAGCCCCAGCATTTT. Protein sequence: CASSDTGAQGQPQHF.

J is TRBJ2-1 and V is TRBV9; 11 bases fit TRBD2. This CDR3 is 14 amino acids long. Trimming took 0 bases from V and 12 from J; bases not matched to a gene: 5. The V gene's germline CDR1 is SGDLS and CDR2 YYNGEE. Here the CDR3 DNA reads TGTGCCAGCAGCGTAGGTCCTAGCGGGGGGAGGCAGTTCTTC. Protein product: CASSVGPSGGRQFF. The whole variable domain, remainder taken from reference TRBV9 and TRBJ2-1, is DSGVTQTPKHLITATGQRVTLRCSPRSGDLSVYWYQQSLDQGLQFLIQYYNGEERAKGNILERFSAQQFPDLHSELNLSSLELGDSALYFCASSVGPSGGRQFFGPGTRLTVL.